These T cell receptor beta chains were read from a single sample in a study of graft-versus-host responses after intestinal transplantation. The table came from immunoSEQ multiplex PCR; TCRdb's copy has only in-frame clones and leaves some out. Here the sample spans about 86,000 clones, roughly 90% being singletons. These receptors lack a known antigen. The sample in question was unstimulated CD4+ T cells sorted from spleen or lymph node cells, obtained before transplant. These TCRs come from a human donor who was the organ donor for an intestinal transplant. Both conserved end residues are part of each CDR3. The D gene is left open where the match is weak. Expanded clones are given a class, and other clones once, few, many or no size at all.

abundance: .
v_gene: TRBV9
d_gene: .
j_gene: TRBJ2-6
CDR3aa: CASSLTGANVLTF
CDR3nt: TGTGCCAGCAGTCTTACTGGGGCCAACGTCCTGACTTTC

abundance: .
v_gene: TRBV18
d_gene: TRBD2
j_gene: TRBJ2-3
CDR3aa: CASSPSYPGGAGDTQYF
CDR3nt: TGTGCCAGCTCACCAAGTTACCCGGGAGGGGCGGGAGATACGCAGTATTTT

abundance: .
v_gene: TRBV6-1
d_gene: .
j_gene: TRBJ1-5
CDR3aa: CASSEEWSGFGNQPQHF
CDR3nt: TGTGCCAGCAGTGAAGAATGGTCGGGGTTCGGCAATCAGCCCCAGCATTTT

abundance: once
v_gene: TRBV5-1
d_gene: TRBD2
j_gene: TRBJ2-7
CDR3aa: CASSLAGLGREAYEQYF
CDR3nt: TGCGCCAGCAGCTTGGCCGGGTTGGGTCGGGAGGCCTACGAGCAGTACTTC

abundance: .
v_gene: TRBV7-2
d_gene: .
j_gene: TRBJ1-3
CDR3aa: CASSYSSGNTIYF
CDR3nt: TGTGCCAGCAGCTACAGCTCTGGAAACACCATATATTTT

abundance: .
v_gene: TRBV7-3
d_gene: TRBD2
j_gene: TRBJ2-3
CDR3aa: CASSSQPSGTTDTQYF
CDR3nt: TGTGCCAGCAGCTCGCAACCGAGCGGGACCACAGATACGCAGTATTTT

abundance: .
v_gene: TRBV19
d_gene: TRBD2
j_gene: TRBJ2-1
CDR3aa: CASSIQRGGNEQFF
CDR3nt: TGTGCCAGTAGTATACAGCGGGGAGGGAATGAGCAGTTCTTC

abundance: .
v_gene: TRBV5-1
d_gene: .
j_gene: TRBJ2-5
CDR3aa: CASSLGRVAGETQYF
CDR3nt: TGCGCCAGCAGCCTGGGTCGGGTAGCTGGGGAGACCCAGTACTTC

abundance: .
v_gene: TRBV18
d_gene: TRBD1
j_gene: TRBJ1-4
CDR3aa: CASSTRQGTNEKLFF
CDR3nt: TGTGCCAGCTCCACACGACAGGGAACTAATGAAAAACTGTTTTTT

abundance: once
v_gene: TRBV9
d_gene: TRBD2
j_gene: TRBJ2-1
CDR3aa: CASSFTSVSSYNEQFF
CDR3nt: TGTGCCAGCAGCTTCACTAGCGTAAGCTCCTACAATGAGCAGTTCTTC

abundance: .
v_gene: TRBV18
d_gene: .
j_gene: TRBJ1-1
CDR3aa: CALRGSFEDTEAFF
CDR3nt: TGTGCCTTACGGGGGTCCTTTGAGGACACTGAAGCTTTCTTT

abundance: .
v_gene: TRBV11-2
d_gene: .
j_gene: TRBJ2-7
CDR3aa: CASSLRPGLDEQYF
CDR3nt: TGTGCCAGCAGCTTACGTCCAGGGTTGGACGAGCAGTACTTC

abundance: .
v_gene: TRBV6-5
d_gene: .
j_gene: TRBJ1-5
CDR3aa: CASSSGGSNQPQHF
CDR3nt: TGTGCCAGCAGTTCCGGGGGGAGCAATCAGCCCCAGCATTTT

abundance: .
v_gene: TRBV30
d_gene: TRBD1
j_gene: TRBJ1-1
CDR3aa: CAWSVQGDTEAFF
CDR3nt: TGTGCCTGGAGTGTACAGGGGGACACTGAAGCTTTCTTT

abundance: .
v_gene: TRBV6-5
d_gene: TRBD1
j_gene: TRBJ1-1
CDR3aa: CASSLTGTGWAFF
CDR3nt: TGTGCCAGCAGCCTTACCGGGACAGGGTGGGCTTTCTTT

abundance: .
v_gene: TRBV5-1
d_gene: TRBD1
j_gene: TRBJ2-7
CDR3aa: CASAPGTESYEQYF
CDR3nt: TGCGCCAGCGCCCCCGGGACAGAATCCTACGAGCAGTACTTC

abundance: .
v_gene: TRBV18
d_gene: .
j_gene: TRBJ2-7
CDR3aa: CASSPGTGSYEQYF
CDR3nt: TGTGCCAGCTCACCCGGGACTGGTTCCTACGAGCAGTACTTC

abundance: .
v_gene: TRBV29-1
d_gene: TRBD1
j_gene: TRBJ2-2
CDR3aa: CSVGTGIFTGELFF
CDR3nt: TGCAGCGTTGGGACAGGGATTTTCACCGGGGAGCTGTTTTTT

abundance: once
v_gene: TRBV5-4
d_gene: TRBD1
j_gene: TRBJ2-5
CDR3aa: CASSWDRRETQYF
CDR3nt: TGTGCCAGCAGCTGGGACAGGAGAGAGACCCAGTACTTC

abundance: .
v_gene: TRBV7-2
d_gene: TRBD1
j_gene: TRBJ1-4
CDR3aa: CASSSSIRDRVNEKLFF
CDR3nt: TGTGCCAGCAGCTCCTCTATCCGGGACAGGGTGAATGAAAAACTGTTTTTT